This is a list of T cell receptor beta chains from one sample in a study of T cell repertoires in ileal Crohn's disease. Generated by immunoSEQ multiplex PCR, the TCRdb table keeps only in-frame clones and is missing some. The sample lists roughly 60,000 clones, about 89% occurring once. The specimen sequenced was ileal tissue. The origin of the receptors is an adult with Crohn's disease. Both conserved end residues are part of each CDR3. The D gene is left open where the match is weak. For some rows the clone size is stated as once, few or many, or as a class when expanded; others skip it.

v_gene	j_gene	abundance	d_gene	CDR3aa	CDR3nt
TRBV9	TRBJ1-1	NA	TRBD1	CASSGPGQGARGTEAFF	TGTGCCAGCAGCGGGCCGGGACAGGGGGCGCGGGGCACTGAAGCTTTCTTT
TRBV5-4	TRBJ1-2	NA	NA	CASRLDIGGYTF	TGTGCCAGCAGGTTAGACATCGGTGGCTACACCTTC
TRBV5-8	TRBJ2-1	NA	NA	CASRSFRGNNEQFF	TGTGCCAGCCGGTCGTTTAGGGGCAACAATGAGCAGTTCTTC
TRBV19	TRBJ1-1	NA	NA	CASSTGLGTEAFF	TGTGCCAGTAGTACAGGGCTAGGCACTGAAGCTTTCTTT
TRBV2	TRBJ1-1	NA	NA	CASSAGKAFF	TGTGCCAGCAGTGCGGGGAAAGCTTTCTTT
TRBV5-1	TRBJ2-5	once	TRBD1	CASSLGLRDSRKQETQYF	TGCGCCAGCAGCTTGGGACTCCGGGACAGCCGGAAACAAGAGACCCAGTACTTC
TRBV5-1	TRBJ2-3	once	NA	CASSLFRGSADTQYF	TGCGCCAGCAGCTTGTTTCGGGGGTCAGCAGATACGCAGTATTTT
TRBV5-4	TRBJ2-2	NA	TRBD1	CASSPMTGSTGELFF	TGTGCCAGCAGCCCAATGACAGGGAGCACCGGGGAGCTGTTTTTT
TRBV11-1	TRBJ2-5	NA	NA	CASSFRGYQETQYF	TGTGCCAGCAGCTTCCGGGGGTACCAAGAGACCCAGTACTTC
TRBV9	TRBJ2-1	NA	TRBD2	CASSVADVSGSYNEQFF	TGTGCCAGCAGCGTAGCGGATGTCAGCGGGAGCTACAATGAGCAGTTCTTC
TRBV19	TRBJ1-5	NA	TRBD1	CASSFPTGQQPQHF	TGTGCCAGTAGTTTTCCGACAGGGCAACAGCCCCAGCATTTT
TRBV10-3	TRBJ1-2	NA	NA	CAISVPGQHGYTF	TGTGCCATCAGTGTTCCAGGACAACATGGCTACACCTTC